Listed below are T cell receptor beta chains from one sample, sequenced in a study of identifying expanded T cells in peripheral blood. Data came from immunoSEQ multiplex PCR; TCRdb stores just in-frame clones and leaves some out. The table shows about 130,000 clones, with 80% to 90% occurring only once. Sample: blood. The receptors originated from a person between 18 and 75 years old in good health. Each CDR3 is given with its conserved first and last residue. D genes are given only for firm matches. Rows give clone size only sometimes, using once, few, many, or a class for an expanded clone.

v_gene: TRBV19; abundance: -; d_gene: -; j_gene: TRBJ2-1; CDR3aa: CASSTAKGGNEQFF; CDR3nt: TGTGCCAGTAGTACAGCTAAAGGAGGTAATGAGCAGTTCTTC
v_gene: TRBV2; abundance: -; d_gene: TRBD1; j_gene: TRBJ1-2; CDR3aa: CASSIGQGNYGYTF; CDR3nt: TGTGCCAGCAGTATTGGACAGGGTAACTATGGCTACACCTTC
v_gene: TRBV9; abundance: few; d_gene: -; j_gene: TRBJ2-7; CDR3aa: CASSALGRDTYEQYF; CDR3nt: TGTGCCAGCAGCGCTCTAGGAAGGGATACCTACGAGCAGTACTTC
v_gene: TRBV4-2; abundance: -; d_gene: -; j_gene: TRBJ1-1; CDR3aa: CASSPTMRAGYTEAFF; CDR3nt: TGTGCCAGCAGCCCCACGATGAGGGCAGGGTACACTGAAGCTTTCTTT
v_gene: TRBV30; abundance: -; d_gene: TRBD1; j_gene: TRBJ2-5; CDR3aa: CAWSLQGKETQYF; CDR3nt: TGTGCCTGGAGTTTACAGGGGAAAGAGACCCAGTACTTC
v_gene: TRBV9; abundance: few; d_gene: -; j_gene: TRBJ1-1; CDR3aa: CASSPRHGAEAFF; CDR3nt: TGTGCCAGCAGCCCGCGACATGGAGCTGAAGCTTTCTTT
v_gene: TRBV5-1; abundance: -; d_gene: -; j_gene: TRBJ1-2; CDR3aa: CASSPAVDGYTF; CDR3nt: TGCGCCAGCAGTCCGGCGGTGGATGGCTACACCTTC
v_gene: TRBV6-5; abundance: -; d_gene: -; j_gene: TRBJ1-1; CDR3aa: CASSYSRTEGTEAFF; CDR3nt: TGTGCCAGCAGTTACTCCAGGACAGAAGGCACTGAAGCTTTCTTT
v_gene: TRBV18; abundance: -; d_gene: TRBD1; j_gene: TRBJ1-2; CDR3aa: CASSLTGTDYGYTF; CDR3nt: TGTGCCAGCTCACTGACCGGGACAGACTATGGCTACACCTTC
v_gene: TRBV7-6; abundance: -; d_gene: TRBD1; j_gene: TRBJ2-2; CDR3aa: CASSRTGVGELFF; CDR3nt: TGTGCCAGCAGCAGGACAGGGGTCGGGGAGCTGTTTTTT
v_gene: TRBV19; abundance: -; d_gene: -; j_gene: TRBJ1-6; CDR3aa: CASSPNTSPLHF; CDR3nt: TGTGCCAGTAGTCCGAACACATCACCCCTCCACTTT
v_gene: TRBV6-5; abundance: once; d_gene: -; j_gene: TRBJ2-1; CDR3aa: CASSYWGGTYNEQFF; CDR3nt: TGTGCCAGCAGTTACTGGGGCGGGACCTACAATGAGCAGTTCTTC
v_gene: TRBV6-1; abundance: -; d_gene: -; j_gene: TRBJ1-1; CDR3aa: CASSRDPPVRTEAFF; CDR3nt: TGTGCCAGCTCCCGGGACCCACCCGTTCGCACTGAAGCTTTCTTT
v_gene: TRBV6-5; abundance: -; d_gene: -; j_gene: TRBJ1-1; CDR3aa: CASSLGTEAFF; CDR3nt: TGTGCCAGCAGCCTGGGGACTGAAGCTTTCTTT
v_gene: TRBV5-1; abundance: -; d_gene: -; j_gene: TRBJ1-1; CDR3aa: CASSLEGNTEAFF; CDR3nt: TGCGCCAGCAGCTTGGAAGGGAACACTGAAGCTTTCTTT
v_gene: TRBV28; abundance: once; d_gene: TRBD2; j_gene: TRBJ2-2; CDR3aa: CASLGLAGVRDTGELFF; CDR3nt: TGTGCCAGCCTGGGACTAGCGGGAGTCCGGGACACCGGGGAGCTGTTTTTT
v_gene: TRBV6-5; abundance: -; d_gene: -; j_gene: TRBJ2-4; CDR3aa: CASSVLVGDIQYF; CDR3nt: TGTGCCAGCAGCGTACTAGTTGGAGACATTCAGTACTTC
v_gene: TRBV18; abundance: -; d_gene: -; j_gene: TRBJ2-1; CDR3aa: CASSRDSRRDEQFF; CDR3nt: TGTGCCAGCTCCCGGGACTCCCGGCGGGATGAGCAGTTCTTC
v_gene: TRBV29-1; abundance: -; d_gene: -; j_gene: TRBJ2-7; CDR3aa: CSVVGILSEQYF; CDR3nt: TGCAGCGTTGTGGGCATCTTAAGTGAGCAGTACTTC
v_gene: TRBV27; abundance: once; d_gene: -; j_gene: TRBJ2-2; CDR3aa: CASSLRLANTGELFF; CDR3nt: TGTGCCAGCAGTTTGCGGCTAGCGAACACCGGGGAGCTGTTTTTT
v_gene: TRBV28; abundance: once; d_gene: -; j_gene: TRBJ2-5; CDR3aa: CASSFRVVETQYF; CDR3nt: TGTGCCAGCAGTTTTAGGGTTGTGGAGACCCAGTACTTC
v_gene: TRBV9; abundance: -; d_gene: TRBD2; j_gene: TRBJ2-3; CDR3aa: CASSAGVAGGDTDTQYF; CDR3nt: TGTGCCAGCAGCGCGGGGGTAGCGGGAGGGGACACAGATACGCAGTATTTT
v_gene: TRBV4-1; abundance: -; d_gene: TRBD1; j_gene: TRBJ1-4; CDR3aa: CASSQDAGTGAEKLFF; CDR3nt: TGCGCCAGCAGCCAAGACGCCGGGACAGGGGCTGAAAAACTGTTTTTT
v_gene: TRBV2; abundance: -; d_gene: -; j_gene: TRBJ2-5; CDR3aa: CASSEGETQYF; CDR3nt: TGTGCCAGCAGTGAAGGGGAGACCCAGTACTTC
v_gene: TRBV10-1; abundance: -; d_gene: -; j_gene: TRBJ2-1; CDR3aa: CASSESGGHRKSSYNEQFF; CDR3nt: TGCGCCAGCAGTGAGTCGGGAGGCCATCGTAAGAGCTCCTACAATGAGCAGTTCTTC
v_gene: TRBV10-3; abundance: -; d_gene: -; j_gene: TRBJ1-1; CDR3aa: CAIRVEGMNTEAFF; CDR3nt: TGTGCGATCAGGGTTGAGGGCATGAACACTGAAGCTTTCTTT
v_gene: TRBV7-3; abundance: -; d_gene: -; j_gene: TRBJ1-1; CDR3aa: CASSLSTTNTEAFF; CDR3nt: TGTGCCAGCAGCTTGAGCACAACAAACACTGAAGCTTTCTTT
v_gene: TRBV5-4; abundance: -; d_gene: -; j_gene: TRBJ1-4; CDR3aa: CASSKQGSDEKLFF; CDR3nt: TGTGCCAGCAGCAAACAGGGATCTGATGAAAAACTGTTTTTT
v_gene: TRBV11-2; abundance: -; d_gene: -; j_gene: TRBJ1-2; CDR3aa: CALDLGGADYGYTF; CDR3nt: TGTGCCTTAGATCTCGGGGGCGCCGACTATGGCTACACCTTC
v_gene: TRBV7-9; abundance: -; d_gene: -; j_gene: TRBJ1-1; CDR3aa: CAISPSNTEAFF; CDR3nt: TGTGCCATCTCGCCCTCGAACACTGAAGCTTTCTTT
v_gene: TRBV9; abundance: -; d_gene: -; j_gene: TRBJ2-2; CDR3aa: CASSVASQTRTGELFF; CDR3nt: TGTGCCAGCAGCGTAGCTAGCCAGACACGCACCGGGGAGCTGTTTTTT
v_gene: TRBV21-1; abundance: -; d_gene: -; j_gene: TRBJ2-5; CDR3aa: CASSRETQYF; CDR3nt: TGTGCCAGCAGCCGTGAGACCCAGTACTTC
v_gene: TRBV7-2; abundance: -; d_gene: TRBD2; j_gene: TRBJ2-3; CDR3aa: CASSWTSGGAITDTQYF; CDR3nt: TGTGCCAGCAGCTGGACTAGCGGGGGGGCCATCACAGATACGCAGTATTTT